The sequence of this T cell receptor beta chain was determined in a study of blood T cell repertoires in COVID-19. Those who participated ranged in age from about 18 to 95 years and resided in about two dozen US areas. In assigning cohorts, the study relied on participant-reported clinical history. J gave up 5 bases and V 7 bases, and 5 bases lay outside the gene matches. This CDR3 is 14 amino acids long. CDR1 is SGHTS and CDR2 is YDEGEE in the germline V gene. The data were produced by immunoSEQ multiplex PCR, yet TCRdb's version contains in-frame clones alone and is incomplete. The data contain a few hundred thousand clones, about 85% of them singletons.

Sequencing was carried out using PBMCs or T cells enriched from blood (not recorded which). This chain connects TRBV5-8 to TRBJ1-4; 10 positions agree with TRBD1. The sequence came from a woman aged 25 to 39 who had recovered from COVID-19. This CDR3 is CASGTGQGNEKLFF. DNA for the CDR3: TGTGCCAGCGGAACGGGACAGGGGAATGAAAAACTGTTTTTT.